The next 5 T cell receptor beta chains were all read from a single sample in a study of graft-versus-host responses after intestinal transplantation. Some clones are missing from TCRdb's copy, which holds only in-frame ones; the method was immunoSEQ multiplex PCR. The sample has 5,500 to 6,500 clones, 22% seen once. The sample in question was alloreactive CD4+ T cells from a mixed lymphocyte reaction culture, obtained before transplantation. Subset indicated: CFSE-low proliferating T cells sorted from approximately six-day pre-transplant mixed lymphocyte reaction (GvH or HvG direction). The source is a human patient who was an organ donor for intestinal transplantation.

This clone is judged medium-sized. This chain uses TRBV7-9 with TRBJ1-5; D not certain. Germline V gene lookup returns CDR1 SEHNR and CDR2 FQNEAQ (reference sequence). V was trimmed by 1 base and J by 2 bases, leaving 9 bases between them. This CDR3 has 15 amino acids. The DNA for the CDR3 is TGTGCCAGCAGCTTAGGGGATTCCGGCAATCAGCCCCAGCATTTT. This translates into CASSLGDSGNQPQHF.

This clone was counted between two and nine times. The chain uses TRBV7-3 and TRBJ1-3, with 10 bases lining up with TRBD1. Germline values: CDR1 SGHTA, CDR2 FQGTGA. Germline trimming cut 2 bases from V and 1 base from J; bases unmatched to any gene: 5. CDR3 size: 17 residues. The CDR3 region is CASSLYPGQGSGNTIYF. In nucleotides, the CDR3 is TGTGCCAGCAGCTTATACCCGGGACAGGGGTCTGGAAACACCATATATTTT.

This clone was detected only a few times. The chain combines TRBV6-5 with TRBJ1-4; TRBD1 matches at 10 bases. This CDR3 is 14 amino acids long. The V gene's germline CDR1 is MNHEY and CDR2 SVGAGI. Trimming removed 6 bases from V and 8 bases from J; junction bases left unmatched: 6. CDR3 nucleotide sequence: TGTGCCAGCAGGAGACAGGGGGCAGTGGAAAAACTGTTTTTT. Translated, it gives CASRRQGAVEKLFF.

By proportion, this clone is medium-sized. CDR3 sequence reads: CAISNLRTEGKAFF. In nucleotides, the CDR3 is TGTGCCATCAGTAATCTCCGGACAGAGGGCAAAGCTTTCTTT. V and J are TRBV10-3 and TRBJ1-1, with D perhaps matching TRBD1 (6 bases). Between the trimmed V and J ends, which lost 5 bases and 9 bases, there was a span of 19 bases. CDR1 ENHRY and CDR2 SYGVKD come from the germline V gene. The CDR3 is made up of 14 amino acids.

The chain has TRBV7-3 and TRBJ1-6; 10 nucleotides align to TRBD1. The CDR3 is 14 amino acids. With V trimmed by 2 bases and J by 8 bases, 0 bases remained unmatched. CDR1 is SGHTA and CDR2 is FQGTGA in the germline V gene. CDR3 nucleotide sequence: TGTGCCAGCAGCTTAGACAGGGGGCATTCACCCCTCCACTTT. Translation gives CASSLDRGHSPLHF.